A selection of T cell receptor beta chains follows, all from one sample in a study of control samples from healthy donors and cancer patients. Only in-frame clones appear in the TCRdb table, and some are missing; sequencing was by immunoSEQ multiplex PCR. The sample yields 400,000 to 500,000 clones, around nine tenths seen once. Sequenced material: PBMCs. The receptor set was obtained from a man in his forties with head and neck cancer. Both conserved end residues are part of each CDR3. D genes are given only for firm matches.

CDR3: CAIRGGSSGDTQYF
D: .
J: TRBJ2-3
V: TRBV10-3

CDR3: CASSMGAGYTF
D: .
J: TRBJ1-2
V: TRBV2

CDR3: CASSKLAGVGDTQYF
D: TRBD2
J: TRBJ2-3
V: TRBV11-2

CDR3: CASSGDSNEKLFF
D: .
J: TRBJ1-4
V: TRBV28

CDR3: CASSLGQSPYNEQFF
D: .
J: TRBJ2-1
V: TRBV11-2

CDR3: CASSWGQIKETQYF
D: TRBD1
J: TRBJ2-5
V: TRBV6-5

CDR3: CASSLVETWTEAFF
D: .
J: TRBJ1-1
V: TRBV5-5

CDR3: CASSQTSWSSYNEQFF
D: .
J: TRBJ2-1
V: TRBV7-3

CDR3: CASSLSKRGGVNTEAFF
D: TRBD1
J: TRBJ1-1
V: TRBV27

CDR3: CASSPTGAGTGGAYGYTF
D: .
J: TRBJ1-2
V: TRBV11-2

CDR3: CASSERTDTQYF
D: .
J: TRBJ2-3
V: TRBV2

CDR3: CASSSNRGATNEKLFF
D: TRBD1
J: TRBJ1-4
V: TRBV7-9

CDR3: CASSLRQGGQETQYF
D: .
J: TRBJ2-5
V: TRBV11-3

CDR3: CASSRMNTGELFF
D: .
J: TRBJ2-2
V: TRBV7-2

CDR3: CASSPSGFNPSYNEQFF
D: TRBD2
J: TRBJ2-1
V: TRBV13

CDR3: CAWRGGRSTDTQYF
D: .
J: TRBJ2-3
V: TRBV30

CDR3: CASSNEGMREKLFF
D: .
J: TRBJ1-4
V: TRBV4-2

CDR3: CSASRTAKGETQYF
D: .
J: TRBJ2-5
V: TRBV20-1

CDR3: CASSLASGPNYEQYF
D: .
J: TRBJ2-7
V: TRBV11-2

CDR3: CASSLEGVVAGASEQYF
D: TRBD2
J: TRBJ2-7
V: TRBV5-1

CDR3: CASSFRGWDTEAFF
D: .
J: TRBJ1-1
V: TRBV5-6

CDR3: CASSRTTITDTQYF
D: .
J: TRBJ2-3
V: TRBV6-5

CDR3: CASRPLAGGYYEQYF
D: TRBD2
J: TRBJ2-7
V: TRBV27

CDR3: CASSLAPRARPEAFF
D: .
J: TRBJ1-1
V: TRBV28

CDR3: CASTPGADSGNTIYF
D: .
J: TRBJ1-3
V: TRBV19

CDR3: CSASGGQTNQPQHF
D: TRBD1
J: TRBJ1-5
V: TRBV20-1

CDR3: CAWTIRGQGAREQFF
D: TRBD1
J: TRBJ2-1
V: TRBV30

CDR3: CASSSAGTYEQYF
D: .
J: TRBJ2-7
V: TRBV6-2/TRBV6-3

CDR3: CASSLQGVTEAFF
D: TRBD1
J: TRBJ1-1
V: TRBV4-3

CDR3: CASSQGLAGNTQYF
D: TRBD2
J: TRBJ2-3
V: TRBV4-2

CDR3: CASSYSERGVNTEAFF
D: .
J: TRBJ1-1
V: TRBV6-2/TRBV6-3

CDR3: CASSSRAGTGELFF
D: .
J: TRBJ2-2
V: TRBV11-2

CDR3: CASSGRTRFSTDTQYF
D: .
J: TRBJ2-3
V: TRBV5-1

CDR3: CASSETGNIEQFF
D: .
J: TRBJ2-1
V: TRBV10-2

CDR3: CASSRSGGNQPQHF
D: .
J: TRBJ1-5
V: TRBV19

CDR3: CASSLRQDSPLHF
D: .
J: TRBJ1-6
V: TRBV6-5

CDR3: CASSEFVTSATYEQYF
D: TRBD2
J: TRBJ2-7
V: TRBV6-1

CDR3: CASSLGAFPRHF
D: .
J: TRBJ1-5
V: TRBV7-9

CDR3: CASSLGQGPQPQHF
D: TRBD1
J: TRBJ1-5
V: TRBV3-1/TRBV3-2

CDR3: CASSFSANTIYF
D: .
J: TRBJ1-3
V: TRBV28

CDR3: CATSDGHTSNEKLFF
D: .
J: TRBJ1-4
V: TRBV24-1

CDR3: CATSSQTGVAYNEQFF
D: TRBD1
J: TRBJ2-1
V: TRBV15

CDR3: CAWSVRRIRSYEQYF
D: .
J: TRBJ2-7
V: TRBV30

CDR3: CASSTQGRPQHF
D: .
J: TRBJ1-5
V: TRBV19

CDR3: CASSFNRDRNEKLFF
D: .
J: TRBJ1-4
V: TRBV7-9

CDR3: CASSLGTGNYGYTF
D: .
J: TRBJ1-2
V: TRBV7-2

CDR3: CSVEGLAGDEQFF
D: TRBD2
J: TRBJ2-1
V: TRBV29-1

CDR3: CASSQESGRGQETQYF
D: TRBD2
J: TRBJ2-5
V: TRBV3-1/TRBV3-2

CDR3: CASSTTSGRFGEQYF
D: TRBD2
J: TRBJ2-7
V: TRBV19

CDR3: CASSLPGRGATQYF
D: .
J: TRBJ2-5
V: TRBV3-1/TRBV3-2

CDR3: CASAHLGDRAEQGYTF
D: TRBD1
J: TRBJ1-2
V: TRBV7-8